The 9 T cell receptor beta chains presented below share a single source sample, sequenced in a study of blood T cell repertoires in COVID-19. The table came from immunoSEQ multiplex PCR; TCRdb's copy has only in-frame clones and leaves some out. Found here are 150,000 to 200,000 clones, about 85% of them singletons; the top ten hold 0.99%. Sequencing was carried out using peripheral blood. The receptors come from a man between 18 and 29 years old with acute or convalescent COVID-19.

The chain carries TRBV30 and TRBJ2-3; D remains unclear. Per the germline V gene, CDR1 is GTSNPN and CDR2 is SVGIG (reference sequence). The CDR3 contains 13 residues. With 2 bases removed from V and 3 bases from J, the gap between germline ends came to 9 bases. CDR3 DNA: TGTGCCTGGAGTAGCCAAGCTACAGATACGCAGTATTTT. Amino acid sequence: CAWSSQATDTQYF.

This sequence joins TRBV5-1 and TRBJ2-7; TRBD2 is a possible D gene (6 bases). With 4 bases removed from V and 3 bases from J, the gap between germline ends came to 20 bases. Germline lookup yields CDR1 SGHRS and CDR2 YFSETQ. The CDR3 consists of 16 residues. The DNA of the CDR3 is TGCGCCAGCAGCCTGGGACTGCCGACCGAAAACTACGAGCAGTACTTC. Protein sequence: CASSLGLPTENYEQYF.

The rearrangement uses TRBV29-1 and TRBJ2-6, with D maybe TRBD2 (5 bases). The V gene's germline CDR1 is SQVTM and CDR2 ANQGSEA. The V gene lost 1 base and the J gene lost 3 bases, with 7 bases spanning the gap. The CDR3 is 14 amino acids. CDR3 sequence: CSVEAGNGANVLTF. The CDR3 coding sequence is TGCAGCGTTGAAGCCGGGAATGGGGCCAACGTCCTGACTTTC.

This sequence joins TRBV12-3 or TRBV12-4 and TRBJ2-7; perhaps TRBD2 as D (5 bases). The CDR3 is 13 residues long. V was cut by 3 bases and J by 2 bases, with 8 bases left in between. CDR3 region: CASSFGSAYEQYF. The CDR3 nucleotides read TGTGCCAGCAGTTTCGGTAGCGCCTACGAGCAGTACTTC.

The chain couples TRBV27 to TRBJ2-3; possibly TRBD1 for D (5 bases). This CDR3 is 14 amino acids long. Germline CDR1 reads MNHEY; CDR2 reads SMNVEV (reference sequence). Trimming took 5 bases from V and 4 from J, leaving 13 bases between them. CDR3 sequence reads: CASSPLLGPDTQYF. DNA for the CDR3: TGTGCCAGCAGTCCATTATTGGGGCCAGATACGCAGTATTTT.

V usage is TRBV24-1 and J usage is TRBJ1-1, with no clear D. This CDR3 contains 12 residues. Trimming stripped 8 bases from V and 5 bases from J, with 11 bases between. Per germline, CDR1 KGHDR and CDR2 SFDVKD. Here the CDR3 DNA reads TGTGCCACCACCGATCCGGGAACTGAAGCTTTCTTT. This encodes CATTDPGTEAFF.

CDR3 bases: TGTGCCAGCAGGGGGGCCTTAGGGACTAGCGTCCACCAAGAGACCCAGTACTTC. It encodes CASRGALGTSVHQETQYF. The rearrangement links TRBV7-9 to TRBJ2-5; 10 nucleotides match TRBD2. Germline V gene data show CDR1 as SEHNR and CDR2 as FQNEAQ (reference sequence). J was trimmed by 0 bases and V by 6 bases; bases with no gene match: 13. The CDR3 is made up of 18 amino acids. The entire variable domain, with the rest obtained from reference TRBV7-9 and TRBJ2-5, is as follows: DTGVSQNPRHKITKRGQNVTFRCDPISEHNRLYWYRQTLGQGPEFLTYFQNEAQLEKSRLLSDRFSAERPKGSFSTLEIQRTEQGDSAMYLCASRGALGTSVHQETQYFGPGTRLLVL.

This sequence joins TRBV18 and TRBJ2-1; the match to TRBD1 covers 8 bases. The J segment lost 5 bases and the V segment lost 5 bases, leaving 5 bases of the junction unmatched. Germline V gene sequence: CDR1 KGHSH, CDR2 LQKENI. CDR3 length: 14 amino acids. The CDR3 here is CASSTAGGHNEQFF. CDR3 in DNA: TGTGCCAGCTCAACGGCAGGGGGCCACAATGAGCAGTTCTTC.

J is TRBJ2-7 and V is TRBV6-5; 8 nucleotides agree with TRBD1. CDR3 length: 14 residues. With 5 bases clipped from V and 0 bases from J, the junction kept 3 bases outside the gene matches. Per the germline V gene, CDR1 is MNHEY and CDR2 is SVGAGI. CDR3 in DNA: TGTGCCAGCAGTCGGGACAGGTCCTCCTACGAGCAGTACGTC. Residues: CASSRDRSSYEQYV.